The clone carrying this TCR beta chain was counted many times. The CDR3 runs to 12 residues. Trimming removed 3 bases at V and 4 bases at J, with 6 bases between. Germline values: CDR1 MNHEY, CDR2 SVGEGT. A single record per CDR3 protein comes from TCRdb applying MiXCR to the 5' RACE reads. The sample lists about 160,000 distinct CDR3 sequences, around 8.9% seen once, with about 16% in the top ten. This sample is drawn from a study of CD8 T cells in ankylosing spondylitis. The chain uses TRBV6-2 or TRBV6-3 and TRBJ1-1, with unresolved D. The sequence was collected from a female donor with ankylosing spondylitis or in good health (not recorded which). The specimen was blood, either unsorted or a sorted T cell fraction (not recorded which). The CDR3 reads CASSYGVTEAFF. The CDR3 coding sequence is TGTGCCAGCAGTTATGGGGTCACTGAAGCTTTCTTT.